This T cell receptor beta chain was identified during a study of cytomegalovirus exposure and HLA in healthy donors. The CDR3 contains 13 residues. Trimming shortened V by 7 bases and J by 11 bases, and 18 bases separated the two germline ends. Germline V lookup: CDR1 SQVTM, CDR2 ANQGSEA. A remark on this clone: Its specificity is not known.

Data came from immunoSEQ multiplex PCR; TCRdb stores just in-frame clones and leaves some out. The sample holds 65,000 or so clones; about 91% are singletons and the top ten take 1.3%. General study findings and limits: There were fewer than 200 TCR beta chains listed as cytomegalovirus-associated. Using the classifier, cytomegalovirus status was reportedly diagnosed with high specificity and sensitivity.

The sequence was collected from a woman under 30 in good health and CMV-seronegative. The chain uses TRBV29-1 and TRBJ1-6; no reliable D call. Sequencing was carried out using PBMCs. For the CDR3, the DNA is TGCAGCGCCCGACGGGGTAGTGGGACACCCCTCCACTTT. It translates to CSARRGSGTPLHF. The full variable domain, its missing parts supplied by reference TRBV29-1 and TRBJ1-6, is SAVISQKPSRDICQRGTSLTIQCQVDSQVTMMFWYRQQPGQSLTLIATANQGSEATYESGFVIDKFPISRPNLTFSTLTVSNMSPEDSSIYLCSARRGSGTPLHFGNGTRLTVT.